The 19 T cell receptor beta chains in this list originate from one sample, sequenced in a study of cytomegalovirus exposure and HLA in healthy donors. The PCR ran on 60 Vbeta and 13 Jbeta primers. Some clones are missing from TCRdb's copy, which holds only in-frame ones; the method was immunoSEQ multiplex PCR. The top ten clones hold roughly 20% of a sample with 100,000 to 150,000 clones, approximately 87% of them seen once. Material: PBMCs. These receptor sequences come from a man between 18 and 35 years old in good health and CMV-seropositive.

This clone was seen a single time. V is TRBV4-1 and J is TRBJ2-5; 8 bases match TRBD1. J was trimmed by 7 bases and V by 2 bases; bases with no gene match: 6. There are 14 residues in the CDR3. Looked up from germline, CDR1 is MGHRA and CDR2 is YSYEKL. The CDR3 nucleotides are TGCGCCAGCAGCCAAACGGACAGGGTAGGGACCCAGTACTTC. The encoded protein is CASSQTDRVGTQYF.

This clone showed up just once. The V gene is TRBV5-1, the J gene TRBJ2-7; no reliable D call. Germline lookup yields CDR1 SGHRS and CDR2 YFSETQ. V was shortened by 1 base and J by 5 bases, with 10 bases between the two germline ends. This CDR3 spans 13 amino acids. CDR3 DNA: TGCGCCAGCAGCTTGATAGAGAACCACGAGCAGTACTTC. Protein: CASSLIENHEQYF.

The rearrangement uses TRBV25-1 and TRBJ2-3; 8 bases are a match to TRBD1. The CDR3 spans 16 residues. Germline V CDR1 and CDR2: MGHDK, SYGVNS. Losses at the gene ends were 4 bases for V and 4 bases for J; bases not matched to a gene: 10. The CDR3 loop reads CASSANDRGEADTQYF. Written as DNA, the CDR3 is TGTGCCAGCAGTGCTAACGACAGGGGCGAGGCAGATACGCAGTATTTT. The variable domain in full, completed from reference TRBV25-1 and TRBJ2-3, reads EADIYQTPRYLVIGTGKKITLECSQTMGHDKMYWYQQDPGMELHLIHYSYGVNSTEKGDLSSESTVSRIRTEHFPLTLESARPSHTSQYLCASSANDRGEADTQYFGPGTRLTVL.

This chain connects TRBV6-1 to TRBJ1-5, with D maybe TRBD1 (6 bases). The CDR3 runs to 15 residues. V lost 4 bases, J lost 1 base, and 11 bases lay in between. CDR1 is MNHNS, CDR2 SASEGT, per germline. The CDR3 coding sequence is TGTGCCAGCAGTGGGACAGCCTCGAGCAATCAGCCCCAGCATTTT. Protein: CASSGTASSNQPQHF.

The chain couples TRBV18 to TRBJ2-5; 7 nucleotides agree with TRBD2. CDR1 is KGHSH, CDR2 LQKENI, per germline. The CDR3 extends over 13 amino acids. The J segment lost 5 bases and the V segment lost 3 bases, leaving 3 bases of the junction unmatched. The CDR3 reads CASSPTSSETQYF. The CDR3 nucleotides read TGTGCCAGCTCACCGACTAGCAGTGAGACCCAGTACTTC.

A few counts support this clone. CDR3 DNA: TGCGCCAGCAGCTTGGGTGACAATAGCAATCAGCCCCAGCATTTT. It is translated as CASSLGDNSNQPQHF. The chain recombines TRBV5-1 with TRBJ1-5; D is undetermined. The V gene's germline CDR1 is SGHRS and CDR2 YFSETQ. This CDR3 is 15 amino acids long. V dropped 0 bases and J dropped 0 bases, with 7 bases sitting between them. The variable domain in full, with the rest retrieved from reference TRBV5-1 and TRBJ1-5, is KAGVTQTPRYLIKTRGQQVTLSCSPISGHRSVSWYQQTPGQGLQFLFEYFSETQRNKGNFPGRFSGRQFSNSRSEMNVSTLELGDSALYLCASSLGDNSNQPQHFGDGTRLSIL.

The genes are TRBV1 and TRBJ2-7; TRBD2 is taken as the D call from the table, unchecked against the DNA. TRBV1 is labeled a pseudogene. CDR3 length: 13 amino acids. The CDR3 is CTSRLAGSDEQYF. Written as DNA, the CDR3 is TGCACCAGCAGGTTAGCGGGGAGCGACGAGCAGTACTTC.

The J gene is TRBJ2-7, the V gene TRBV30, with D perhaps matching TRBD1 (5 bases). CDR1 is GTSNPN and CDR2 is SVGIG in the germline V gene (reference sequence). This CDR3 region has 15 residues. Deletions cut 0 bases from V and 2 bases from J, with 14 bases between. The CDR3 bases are TGTGCCTGGAGTGTAGGATGGGGCTATACCTACGAGCAGTACTTC. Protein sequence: CAWSVGWGYTYEQYF.

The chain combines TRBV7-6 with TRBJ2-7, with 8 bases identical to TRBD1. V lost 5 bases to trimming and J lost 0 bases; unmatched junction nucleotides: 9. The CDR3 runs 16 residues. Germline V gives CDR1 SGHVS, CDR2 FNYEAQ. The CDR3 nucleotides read TGTGCCAGCAGCCTAACGGCAGGGGGCCTCTCCTACGAGCAGTACTTC. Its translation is CASSLTAGGLSYEQYF. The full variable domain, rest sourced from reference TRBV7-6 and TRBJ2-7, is GAGVSQSPRYKVTKRGQDVALRCDPISGHVSLYWYRQALGQGPEFLTYFNYEAQQDKSGLPNDRFSAERPEGSISTLTIQRTEQRDSAMYRCASSLTAGGLSYEQYFGPGTRLTVT.

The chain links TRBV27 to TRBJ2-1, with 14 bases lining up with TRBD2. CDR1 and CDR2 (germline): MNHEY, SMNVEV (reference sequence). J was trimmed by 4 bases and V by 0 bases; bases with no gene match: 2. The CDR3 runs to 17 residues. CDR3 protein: CASSLSGLAGVYNEQFF. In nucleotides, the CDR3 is TGTGCCAGCAGTTTATCGGGACTAGCGGGGGTTTACAATGAGCAGTTCTTC.

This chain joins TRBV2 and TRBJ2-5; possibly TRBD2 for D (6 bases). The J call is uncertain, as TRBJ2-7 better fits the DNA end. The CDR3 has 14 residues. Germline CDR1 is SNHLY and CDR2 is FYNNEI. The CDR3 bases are TGTGCCAGCAGTGGGGGAAGGGAGGAATACGAGCAGTACTTC. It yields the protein CASSGGREEYEQYF.

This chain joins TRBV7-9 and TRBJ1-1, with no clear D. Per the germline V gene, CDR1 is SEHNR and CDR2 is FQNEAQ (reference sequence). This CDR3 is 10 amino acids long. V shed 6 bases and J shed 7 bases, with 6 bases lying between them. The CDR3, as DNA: TGTGCCAGCAGTTTCGTTGAAGCTTTCTTT. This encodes CASSFVEAFF.

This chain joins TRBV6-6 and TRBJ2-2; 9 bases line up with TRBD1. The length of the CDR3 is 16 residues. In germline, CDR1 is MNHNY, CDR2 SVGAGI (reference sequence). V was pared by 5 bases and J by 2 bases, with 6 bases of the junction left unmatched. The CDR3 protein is CASSTTGQGNTGELFF. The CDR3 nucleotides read TGTGCCAGCAGTACTACGGGACAGGGAAACACCGGGGAGCTGTTTTTT.

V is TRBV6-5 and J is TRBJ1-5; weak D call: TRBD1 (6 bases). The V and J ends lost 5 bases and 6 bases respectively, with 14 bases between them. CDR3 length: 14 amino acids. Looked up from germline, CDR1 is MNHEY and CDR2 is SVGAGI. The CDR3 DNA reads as TGTGCCAGCAGTGAAGAAGGGGGAACTCAGCCCCAGCATTTT. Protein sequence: CASSEEGGTQPQHF.

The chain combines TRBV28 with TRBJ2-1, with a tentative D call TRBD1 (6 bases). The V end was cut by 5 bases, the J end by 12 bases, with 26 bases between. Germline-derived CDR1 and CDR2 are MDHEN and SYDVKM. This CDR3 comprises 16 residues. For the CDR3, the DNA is TGTGCCAGCAGTCCCGACCGGGACAACAACCCCCCGGGGCAGTTCTTC. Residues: CASSPDRDNNPPGQFF.

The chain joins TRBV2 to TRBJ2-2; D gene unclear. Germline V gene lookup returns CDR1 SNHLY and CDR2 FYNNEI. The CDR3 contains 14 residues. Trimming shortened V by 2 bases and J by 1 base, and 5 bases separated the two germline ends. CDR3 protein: CASSESVNTGELFF. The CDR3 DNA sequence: TGTGCCAGCAGTGAATCGGTGAACACCGGGGAGCTGTTTTTT.

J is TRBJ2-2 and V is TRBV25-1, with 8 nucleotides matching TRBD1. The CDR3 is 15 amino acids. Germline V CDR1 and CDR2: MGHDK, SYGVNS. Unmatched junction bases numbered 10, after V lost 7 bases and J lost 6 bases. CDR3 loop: CASKLGQGASGELFF. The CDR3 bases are TGTGCCAGCAAGCTAGGACAGGGAGCGTCCGGGGAGCTGTTTTTT.

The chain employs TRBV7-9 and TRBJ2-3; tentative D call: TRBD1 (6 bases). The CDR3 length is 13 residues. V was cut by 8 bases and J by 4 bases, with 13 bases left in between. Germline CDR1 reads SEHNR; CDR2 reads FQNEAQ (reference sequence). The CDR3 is CASGLPGADTQYF. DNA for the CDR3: TGTGCCAGCGGGCTGCCAGGGGCAGATACGCAGTATTTT. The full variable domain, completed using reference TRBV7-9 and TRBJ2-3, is DTGVSQNPRHKITKRGQNVTFRCDPISEHNRLYWYRQTLGQGPEFLTYFQNEAQLEKSRLLSDRFSAERPKGSFSTLEIQRTEQGDSAMYLCASGLPGADTQYFGPGTRLTVL.

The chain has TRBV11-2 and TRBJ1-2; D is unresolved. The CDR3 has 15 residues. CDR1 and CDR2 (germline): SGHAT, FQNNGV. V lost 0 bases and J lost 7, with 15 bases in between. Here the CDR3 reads CASSLDPGSLAGYTF. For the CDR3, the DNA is TGTGCCAGCAGCTTAGATCCGGGGAGTTTGGCTGGCTACACCTTC.